Each of the 25 T cell receptor beta chains below was sequenced from the same sample in a study of cytotoxic CD8 clonotypes in ibrutinib-treated CLL. Using immunoSEQ multiplex PCR, the repertoire was profiled, and TCRdb retains in-frame clones only, with some absent. This table holds roughly 300,000 clones, 76% found once. Sequenced here: PBMCs, sampled at disease progression, from a patient treated with ibrutinib. The receptors originated from a human donor with chronic lymphocytic leukemia.

The chain has TRBV25-1 and TRBJ2-2; 7 bases agree with TRBD1. V trimming: 4 bases; J trimming: 7 bases; junction bases outside the gene matches: 6. The CDR3 contains 14 residues. CDR1 MGHDK and CDR2 SYGVNS come from the germline V gene. CDR3 coding DNA: TGTGCCAGCAGTGCGGGACAGCCAGGCGGGGAGCTGTTTTTT. It encodes CASSAGQPGGELFF.

This rearrangement joins TRBV27 to TRBJ2-7; the D gene is possibly TRBD2 (6 bases). In germline, CDR1 is MNHEY, CDR2 SMNVEV (reference sequence). V was trimmed by 7 bases and J by 5 bases, leaving 15 bases between them. The CDR3 consists of 13 residues. The CDR3 coding sequence is TGTGCCAGCACCAAAGGGACTGGAAACGAGCAGTACTTC. This encodes CASTKGTGNEQYF.

J is TRBJ1-2 and V is TRBV5-1, with unresolved D. Germline CDR1 reads SGHRS; CDR2 reads YFSETQ. The V end lost 0 bases, the J end lost 4 bases, and 16 bases lay between the germline ends. This CDR3 region has 16 residues. CDR3 nucleotide sequence: TGCGCCAGCAGCTTGGACAGCCGGCCCCCTACCTATGGCTACACCTTC. Protein: CASSLDSRPPTYGYTF.

This chain uses TRBV27 with TRBJ1-5, with D possibly being TRBD1 (5 bases). The CDR3 consists of 19 residues. The germline V gene encodes CDR1 MNHEY and CDR2 SMNVEV (reference sequence). The V end was cut by 3 bases, the J end by 4 bases, with 25 bases between. The CDR3 DNA is TGTGCCAGCAGTTTCGAGGCAGGGCGATCCAGGTCGCAAAATCAGCCCCAGCATTTT. Amino acids: CASSFEAGRSRSQNQPQHF.

The genes are TRBV5-1 and TRBJ2-7; the D gene is possibly TRBD1 (6 bases). Germline loops: CDR1 SGHRS, CDR2 YFSETQ. The V end lost 4 bases, the J end lost 2 bases, and 16 bases lay between the germline ends. The CDR3 has 15 amino acids. The CDR3 sequence: CASSPKGVVAYEQYF. The DNA for the CDR3 is TGCGCCAGCAGCCCCAAGGGGGTAGTTGCCTACGAGCAGTACTTC.

V gene TRBV6-5 combines with J gene TRBJ1-3; no reliable D call. The CDR3 is made up of 14 amino acids. V shed 2 bases and J shed 3 bases, with 8 bases lying between them. Germline values: CDR1 MNHEY, CDR2 SVGAGI. CDR3 sequence reads: CASSYGGFGNTIYF. CDR3 DNA sequence: TGTGCCAGCAGTTACGGTGGATTTGGAAACACCATATATTTT.

The chain is built from TRBV14 and TRBJ1-2, with D possibly being TRBD1 (5 bases). This CDR3 spans 15 amino acids. In germline, CDR1 is SGHDN, CDR2 FVKESK. Trimming removed 5 bases at V and 8 bases at J, with 21 bases between. The CDR3 loop reads CASSVHQQGLGGYTF. The CDR3 DNA is TGTGCCAGCAGCGTTCATCAGCAGGGCCTCGGGGGCTACACCTTC.

V gene TRBV5-1 combines with J gene TRBJ2-7, with D possibly TRBD1 on 6 matching bases. CDR3 length: 15 amino acids. The V gene's germline CDR1 is SGHRS and CDR2 YFSETQ. Trimming removed 2 bases from V and 3 bases from J, with 15 bases in between. CDR3 in amino acids: CASSFLQGDFYEQYF. The CDR3 coding sequence is TGCGCCAGCAGCTTTTTACAGGGAGATTTCTACGAGCAGTACTTC.

The chain has TRBV7-9 and TRBJ2-2; possible D gene TRBD2, 5 bases. Germline V gene sequence: CDR1 SEHNR, CDR2 FQNEAQ (reference sequence). Between the trimmed V and J ends, which lost 7 bases and 1 base, there was a span of 7 bases. The CDR3 loop spans 13 amino acids. The DNA for the CDR3 is TGTGCCAGCATGGGGAGGAACACCGGGGAGCTGTTTTTT. This sequence encodes CASMGRNTGELFF.

The chain is built from TRBV6-6 and TRBJ1-2; D gene uncertain. The V gene's germline CDR1 is MNHNY and CDR2 SVGAGI (reference sequence). CDR3 length: 13 residues. With 2 bases removed from V and 6 bases from J, the gap between germline ends came to 10 bases. This chain's CDR3 is CASSYNDFNGYTF. The DNA of the CDR3 is TGTGCCAGCAGTTACAATGATTTCAATGGCTACACCTTC.

The V gene is TRBV15, the J gene TRBJ2-7; no firm D call. CDR3 length: 15 residues. Trimming pared 0 bases from V and 0 bases from J, leaving 9 bases between. CDR1 and CDR2 (germline): LNHNV, YYDKDF (reference sequence). CDR3 residues: CATSRERASSYEQYF. Here the CDR3 DNA reads TGTGCCACCAGCAGAGAGAGAGCGAGCTCCTACGAGCAGTACTTC.

This chain connects TRBV2 to TRBJ2-7, with 9 nucleotides matching TRBD2. V was clipped by 5 bases and J by 3 bases; unmatched bases: 8. Germline CDR1 SNHLY, CDR2 FYNNEI. The CDR3 loop spans 15 amino acids. The CDR3 coding sequence is TGTGCCAGCAGTAAGATAGCGGGAGTGGACTACGAGCAGTACTTC. Translated: CASSKIAGVDYEQYF.

The V call is TRBV25-1, the J call TRBJ2-2; D unclear. The CDR3 totals 16 residues. Trimming stripped 0 bases from V and 1 base from J, with 9 bases between. In germline, CDR1 is MGHDK, CDR2 SYGVNS. The DNA for the CDR3 is TGTGCCAGCAGTGAATACTGGCGTCAGAACACCGGGGAGCTGTTTTTT. It yields the protein CASSEYWRQNTGELFF. The full variable domain, with the rest looked up from reference TRBV25-1 and TRBJ2-2, is EADIYQTPRYLVIGTGKKITLECSQTMGHDKMYWYQQDPGMELHLIHYSYGVNSTEKGDLSSESTVSRIRTEHFPLTLESARPSHTSQYLCASSEYWRQNTGELFFGEGSRLTVL.

This rearrangement joins TRBV18 to TRBJ1-4; 9 nucleotides line up with TRBD1. Germline values: CDR1 KGHSH, CDR2 LQKENI. CDR3 length: 16 amino acids. V lost 1 base to trimming and J lost 5 bases; unmatched junction nucleotides: 5. The CDR3 spells CASSPRPGQGNEKLFF. Written as DNA, the CDR3 is TGTGCCAGCTCACCACGTCCCGGACAGGGGAATGAAAAACTGTTTTTT.

The rearrangement links TRBV2 to TRBJ2-2, with 10 bases that match TRBD2. V was clipped by 6 bases and J by 3 bases; unmatched bases: 7. Germline loops: CDR1 SNHLY, CDR2 FYNNEI. CDR3 length equals 16 residues. CDR3 coding DNA: TGTGCCAGCAGCGTCCGACTAGCGGGCGACACCGGGGAGCTGTTTTTT. Translated: CASSVRLAGDTGELFF.

The chain joins TRBV7-3 to TRBJ2-1; D ambiguous. Germline V lookup: CDR1 SGHTA, CDR2 FQGTGA. This CDR3 is 15 amino acids long. V was clipped by 1 base and J by 2 bases, with 9 bases between them. The CDR3 here is CASSLNHRTYNEQFF. As DNA, the CDR3 is TGTGCCAGCAGCTTAAATCACAGAACCTACAATGAGCAGTTCTTC.

V gene TRBV15 combines with J gene TRBJ2-7; D might be TRBD1 (8 bases). The CDR3 is 14 amino acids. V gave up 4 bases and J gave up 3 bases, with 13 bases separating them. Germline values: CDR1 LNHNV, CDR2 YYDKDF (reference sequence). This CDR3 reads CATSIYRGGYEQYF. CDR3 nucleotide sequence: TGTGCCACCAGCATATACAGGGGGGGCTACGAGCAGTACTTC.

This sequence joins TRBV2 and TRBJ2-5; D may be TRBD2 (5 bases). The germline V and J ends were trimmed by 7 bases and 2 bases, with 14 bases remaining between them. CDR1 and CDR2 from the germline V gene are SNHLY and FYNNEI. This CDR3 is 14 amino acids long. CDR3 coding DNA: TGTGCCAGCACAGCCTTCAGGACTCAAGAGACCCAGTACTTC. Encoded protein: CASTAFRTQETQYF.

The rearrangement links TRBV5-1 to TRBJ2-4; D gene unclear. The germline V gene has CDR1 SGHRS and CDR2 YFSETQ. This CDR3 comprises 14 residues. V was shortened by 0 bases and J by 0 bases, with 4 bases between the two germline ends. The CDR3 DNA is TGCGCCAGCAGCTTGGAAGGAGCCAAAAACATTCAGTACTTC. Translation gives CASSLEGAKNIQYF.

This clone was seen a few times. The chain recombines TRBV29-1 with TRBJ2-5; 8 bases are a match to TRBD1. Per germline, CDR1 SQVTM and CDR2 ANQGSEA. With V trimmed by 1 base and J by 4 bases, 5 bases remained unmatched. The CDR3 covers 14 residues. The CDR3 coding sequence is TGCAGCGTTGAAGGGACAGGGACCCGAGAGACCCAGTACTTC. Residues: CSVEGTGTRETQYF.

The chain recombines TRBV4-3 with TRBJ1-1; D remains ambiguous. The CDR3 spans 17 residues. Germline V gene sequence: CDR1 LGHNA, CDR2 YSLEER. V lost 0 bases and J lost 3, with 17 bases in between. The chain's CDR3 is CASSQERYVGSDTEAFF. Here the CDR3 DNA reads TGCGCCAGCAGCCAAGAGCGTTATGTGGGCTCGGACACTGAAGCTTTCTTT.

As DNA, the CDR3 is TGTGCCAGCGGACAGGGTCGGTGGGGAACATATGGCTACACCTTC. This encodes CASGQGRWGTYGYTF. J is TRBJ1-2 and V is TRBV6-1; TRBD1 aligns across 8 bases. Germline CDR1 MNHNS, CDR2 SASEGT. This CDR3 has 15 amino acids. J gave up 5 bases and V 8 bases, and 13 bases lay outside the gene matches.

V usage is TRBV7-2 and J usage is TRBJ2-2; D is undetermined. Trimming took 7 bases from V and 1 from J, leaving 16 bases between them. CDR3 length: 16 amino acids. The germline V gene has CDR1 SGHTA and CDR2 FQGNSA. CDR3 coding DNA: TGTGCCAGCACCCCCCTCCGCCCGTTGAACACCGGGGAGCTGTTTTTT. This codes for CASTPLRPLNTGELFF.

The gene calls are TRBV28 and TRBJ1-1; D not certain. The CDR3 is made up of 13 amino acids. Germline V gives CDR1 MDHEN, CDR2 SYDVKM. The ends were cut back, 3 bases at V and 0 bases at J, with 5 bases in the middle. CDR3 region: CASSLTVNTEAFF. CDR3 sequence (DNA): TGTGCCAGCAGTTTGACGGTGAACACTGAAGCTTTCTTT. Combining the CDR3 with reference TRBV28 and TRBJ1-1 gives the whole variable domain DVKVTQSSRYLVKRTGEKVFLECVQDMDHENMFWYRQDPGLGLRLIYFSYDVKMKEKGDIPEGYSVSREKKERFSLILESASTNQTSMYLCASSLTVNTEAFFGQGTRLTVV.

This clone was counted once. This chain joins TRBV28 and TRBJ2-7; 13 bases agree with TRBD2. V was pared by 4 bases and J by 2 bases, with 17 bases of the junction left unmatched. Germline CDR1 MDHEN, CDR2 SYDVKM. This CDR3 comprises 20 residues. CDR3 protein: CASSYWANPGLAGRAYEQYF. The CDR3 DNA reads TGTGCCAGCAGTTATTGGGCGAATCCGGGACTAGCGGGACGGGCCTACGAGCAGTACTTC.